These 27 T cell receptor beta chains originate from one sample sequenced in a study of cytomegalovirus exposure and HLA in healthy donors. The PCR used 60 Vbeta and 13 Jbeta primers. Using immunoSEQ multiplex PCR, the repertoire was profiled, and TCRdb retains in-frame clones only, with some absent. The repertoire includes fewer than 200,000 clones, roughly 87% of them detected once, and 1% to 1.4% sits in the top ten. Source material: PBMCs. These receptors were collected from a boy younger than 10 in good health and CMV-seronegative.

The chain is built from TRBV29-1 and TRBJ1-2; 9 nucleotides match TRBD1. The CDR3 spans 14 residues. V lost 6 bases and J lost 1; bases outside the gene matches: 6. Germline-derived CDR1 and CDR2 are SQVTM and ANQGSEA. Here the CDR3 DNA reads TGCAGCGTCGGGGGGGACAGGGATAACTATGGCTACACCTTC. Translation gives CSVGGDRDNYGYTF.

The chain combines TRBV6-1 with TRBJ2-2; 8 nucleotides agree with TRBD1. This CDR3 region has 14 residues. From germline, CDR1 is MNHNS and CDR2 SASEGT. With V trimmed by 5 bases and J by 7 bases, 6 bases remained unmatched. CDR3: CASSFDRGNGELFF. Written as DNA, the CDR3 is TGTGCCAGCAGTTTCGACAGGGGTAACGGGGAGCTGTTTTTT.

The chain uses TRBV6-1 and TRBJ1-5; D may be TRBD1 (5 bases). The CDR3 length is 15 residues. In germline, CDR1 is MNHNS, CDR2 SASEGT. The V and J ends lost 3 bases and 0 bases respectively, with 9 bases between them. The CDR3 DNA reads as TGTGCCAGCAGTGAGGGAGGGGTTAGCAATCAGCCCCAGCATTTT. It encodes CASSEGGVSNQPQHF.

This clone was recorded a few times. The genes are TRBV28 and TRBJ2-7; D gene unclear. The CDR3 covers 13 residues. Trimming removed 4 bases from V and 2 bases from J, with 9 bases in between. Germline V gene sequence: CDR1 MDHEN, CDR2 SYDVKM. CDR3 DNA: TGTGCCAGCAGTTGGGCCTCACCCTACGAGCAGTACTTC. This codes for CASSWASPYEQYF.

This clone was counted only a few times. V gene TRBV6-6 combines with J gene TRBJ2-7, with a weak D call TRBD1 (7 bases). This CDR3 contains 15 residues. Per the germline V gene, CDR1 is MNHNY and CDR2 is SVGAGI (reference sequence). Trimming removed 5 bases from V and 2 bases from J, with 16 bases in between. CDR3 DNA: TGTGCCAGCAGTGACAGGGACTTCTCGCCCTACGAGCAGTACTTC. Translated: CASSDRDFSPYEQYF.

The gene calls are TRBV2 and TRBJ1-1; 8 bases agree with TRBD1. The V segment lost 8 bases and the J segment 2 bases; nucleotides outside the gene matches: 22. The CDR3 contains 19 residues. The V gene's germline CDR1 is SNHLY and CDR2 FYNNEI. The CDR3 DNA is TGTGCCAGCCCCCGGTGGTCTTCTTCTGAGGGACAGGACAACACTGAAGCTTTCTTT. This codes for CASPRWSSSEGQDNTEAFF.

V and J are TRBV5-5 and TRBJ1-6, with 7 bases matching TRBD1. Germline CDR1 and CDR2: SGHKS and YYEKEE (reference sequence). CDR3 length: 14 amino acids. V was clipped by 4 bases and J by 8 bases; unmatched bases: 6. This CDR3 is CASSRGDSYSPLHF. The CDR3 coding sequence is TGTGCCAGCAGCAGGGGGGACAGTTATTCACCCCTCCACTTT.

The chain has TRBV11-2 and TRBJ2-5; 11 bases map to TRBD1. The CDR3 runs 16 residues. Germline V gene sequence: CDR1 SGHAT, CDR2 FQNNGV. J gave up 5 bases and V 1 base, and 6 bases lay outside the gene matches. For the CDR3, the DNA is TGTGCCAGCAGCTTAGGGCCGGACAGGGGGCAGGAGACCCAGTACTTC. Its translation is CASSLGPDRGQETQYF.

The chain carries TRBV5-1 and TRBJ2-5; no clear D gene. Germline-derived CDR1 and CDR2 are SGHRS and YFSETQ. The CDR3 length is 13 residues. V was clipped by 0 bases and J by 5 bases, with 8 bases between them. The CDR3 is CASSLDSRETQYF. The CDR3 DNA reads as TGCGCCAGCAGCTTGGATTCGCGCGAGACCCAGTACTTC.

This chain uses TRBV2 with TRBJ2-1; D possibly corresponds to TRBD2 (6 bases). Germline V CDR1 and CDR2: SNHLY, FYNNEI. The CDR3 contains 12 residues. V was pared by 6 bases and J by 8 bases, with 11 bases between. CDR3 DNA sequence: TGTGCCAGCAGGGGCGGGGTAGATGAGCAGTTCTTC. This encodes CASRGGVDEQFF.

The chain links TRBV15 to TRBJ1-2; a possible D gene is TRBD1 (5 bases). Germline V gene lookup returns CDR1 LNHNV and CDR2 YYDKDF (reference sequence). The CDR3 spans 15 residues. V shed 5 bases and J shed 4 bases, with 17 bases lying between them. The CDR3 spells CATSLNPGGFYGYTF. The CDR3, as DNA: TGTGCCACCAGCTTAAATCCCGGGGGTTTCTATGGCTACACCTTC.

The chain uses TRBV5-1 and TRBJ1-4; 8 bases fit TRBD1. Germline CDR1 SGHRS, CDR2 YFSETQ. The CDR3 runs 16 residues. The V and J ends lost 2 bases and 3 bases, in that order; junction bases with no gene match: 6. CDR3 in amino acids: CASSLATGGANEKLFF. The CDR3 DNA reads as TGCGCCAGCAGCTTAGCTACAGGGGGGGCTAATGAAAAACTGTTTTTT.

The rearrangement uses TRBV19 and TRBJ2-1; D perhaps matches TRBD2 (6 bases). V was trimmed by 5 bases and J by 10 bases, leaving 15 bases between them. This CDR3 is 13 amino acids long. Per germline, CDR1 LNHDA and CDR2 SQIVND (reference sequence). DNA for the CDR3: TGTGCCAGTAGTGGGATAACTAGCAGCGAGCAGTTCTTC. Residues: CASSGITSSEQFF.

V is TRBV6-1 and J is TRBJ2-7; maybe TRBD1 (6 bases). This CDR3 contains 14 residues. Germline CDR1 is MNHNS and CDR2 is SASEGT. Trimming cost V 3 bases and J 1 base, with 10 bases left between them. The CDR3 DNA sequence: TGTGCCAGCAGTGAGGGCAGGGGTTCCTACGAGCAGTACTTC. Translating gives CASSEGRGSYEQYF.

The rearrangement uses TRBV7-9 and TRBJ2-7; D may be TRBD2 (6 bases). Trimming took 5 bases from V and 2 from J, leaving 13 bases between them. This CDR3 is 14 amino acids long. Per the germline V gene, CDR1 is SEHNR and CDR2 is FQNEAQ (reference sequence). CDR3: CASSRAGSTYEQYF. As DNA, the CDR3 is TGTGCCAGCAGCCGGGCGGGGTCCACCTACGAGCAGTACTTC.

V usage is TRBV2 and J usage is TRBJ2-1; TRBD2 matches 12 bases. Germline CDR1 reads SNHLY; CDR2 reads FYNNEI. This CDR3 is built from 14 residues. J gave up 7 bases and V 6 bases, and 4 bases lay outside the gene matches. In DNA form, the CDR3 reads TGTGCCAGCAGCCTAGCGGGAGGGCTAAATGAGCAGTTCTTC. Its translation is CASSLAGGLNEQFF. The whole variable domain, filled in from reference TRBV2 and TRBJ2-1, reads EPEVTQTPSHQVTQMGQEVILRCVPISNHLYFYWYRQILGQKVEFLVSFYNNEISEKSEIFDDQFSVERPDGSNFTLKIRSTKLEDSAMYFCASSLAGGLNEQFFGPGTRLTVL.

The rearrangement joins TRBV6-5 to TRBJ2-7, with D possibly TRBD1 on 5 matching bases. This CDR3 is built from 13 residues. Trimming took 6 bases from V and 0 from J, leaving 9 bases between them. CDR1 and CDR2 (germline): MNHEY, SVGAGI. The DNA of the CDR3 is TGTGCCAGCAGGACCGACAGCTCCTACGAGCAGTACTTC. Translated, it gives CASRTDSSYEQYF.

Remarks on this clone: The sample contains more than one DNA sequence encoding this CDR3. This rearrangement joins TRBV18 to TRBJ1-2, with TRBD1 matching 11 bases. The germline V gene encodes CDR1 KGHSH and CDR2 LQKENI. Losses at the gene ends were 3 bases for V and 6 bases for J; bases not matched to a gene: 15. This CDR3 has 18 amino acids. This chain's CDR3 is CASSPPGTGQGVLDGYTF. Written as DNA, the CDR3 is TGTGCCAGCTCACCCCCAGGTACGGGACAGGGGGTGCTCGATGGCTACACCTTC.

V and J are TRBV14 and TRBJ1-6, with D possibly being TRBD1 (5 bases). The V gene's germline CDR1 is SGHDN and CDR2 FVKESK. Trimming took 1 base from V and 11 from J, leaving 12 bases between them. There are 14 residues in the CDR3. CDR3 nucleotides: TGTGCCAGCAGCCAAGTAGGAGGGGAAACACCCCTCCACTTT. Its translation: CASSQVGGETPLHF.

This rearrangement joins TRBV28 to TRBJ2-7, with D possibly matching TRBD1 (5 bases). Trimming stripped 9 bases from V and 1 base from J, with 13 bases between. CDR3 size: 13 residues. CDR1 and CDR2 from the germline V gene are MDHEN and SYDVKM. CDR3 DNA: TGTGCCAGTGTGGGGCTTTCATCCTACGAGCAGTACTTC. Translating it yields CASVGLSSYEQYF.

The rearrangement links TRBV27 to TRBJ1-4, with a tentative D call TRBD1 (5 bases). Per germline, CDR1 MNHEY and CDR2 SMNVEV (reference sequence). Trimming removed 3 bases at V and 7 bases at J, with 9 bases between. The CDR3 is 13 amino acids. The CDR3 DNA is TGTGCCAGCAGTTTCGGCAGGGCTGAAAAACTGTTTTTT. Its protein product is CASSFGRAEKLFF.

CDR3 DNA sequence: TGTGCCAGCAGTGAGGGGCGCACTGAAGCTTTCTTT. Amino acids: CASSEGRTEAFF. V and J are TRBV6-1 and TRBJ1-1; tentative D call: TRBD1 (5 bases). V was trimmed by 3 bases and J by 4 bases, leaving 6 bases between them. Germline-derived CDR1 and CDR2 are MNHNS and SASEGT. This CDR3 is built from 12 residues.

The chain links TRBV27 to TRBJ2-3, with TRBD2 as a possible D gene (7 bases). Germline CDR1 MNHEY, CDR2 SMNVEV (reference sequence). The CDR3 runs to 18 residues. The ends were cut back, 3 bases at V and 2 bases at J, with 21 bases in the middle. The CDR3 DNA sequence: TGTGCCAGCAGTTTCAAGCGGGCGGGGGCCCAATCCACAGATACGCAGTATTTT. It translates to CASSFKRAGAQSTDTQYF.

This chain joins TRBV4-1 and TRBJ1-5, with D possibly being TRBD1 (5 bases). From germline, CDR1 is MGHRA and CDR2 YSYEKL. The V end lost 1 base, the J end lost 9 bases, and 16 bases lay between the germline ends. This CDR3 has 15 residues. The CDR3 region has the DNA TGCGCCAGCAGCCAAGTGGGGCCGACCTACGCGCCCCAGCATTTT. Its translation is CASSQVGPTYAPQHF.

This clone was detected only a few times. The chain carries TRBV7-3 and TRBJ2-1; the match to TRBD1 covers 7 bases. Germline CDR1 reads SGHTA; CDR2 reads FQGTGA. Trimming cost V 9 bases and J 5 bases; bases outside gene matches: 4. CDR3 size: 12 residues. CDR3 in DNA: TGTGCCAGTGGACAGGCCCACAATGAGCAGTTCTTC. Its translation is CASGQAHNEQFF.

The chain links TRBV28 to TRBJ1-5; tentatively, D is TRBD1 (5 bases). CDR3 size: 14 residues. Trimming took 8 bases from V and 4 from J, leaving 15 bases between them. Germline V gene sequence: CDR1 MDHEN, CDR2 SYDVKM. This CDR3 reads CASRETDANQPQHF. The DNA of the CDR3 is TGTGCCAGCCGAGAGACAGACGCTAATCAGCCCCAGCATTTT.

J is TRBJ2-3 and V is TRBV6-1; D ambiguous. Per the germline V gene, CDR1 is MNHNS and CDR2 is SASEGT. Deletions cut 3 bases from V and 1 base from J, with 14 bases between. This CDR3 is 16 amino acids long. DNA of the CDR3: TGTGCCAGCAGTGATGGTCGTAGCTACGGCACAGATACGCAGTATTTT. Its translation: CASSDGRSYGTDTQYF.